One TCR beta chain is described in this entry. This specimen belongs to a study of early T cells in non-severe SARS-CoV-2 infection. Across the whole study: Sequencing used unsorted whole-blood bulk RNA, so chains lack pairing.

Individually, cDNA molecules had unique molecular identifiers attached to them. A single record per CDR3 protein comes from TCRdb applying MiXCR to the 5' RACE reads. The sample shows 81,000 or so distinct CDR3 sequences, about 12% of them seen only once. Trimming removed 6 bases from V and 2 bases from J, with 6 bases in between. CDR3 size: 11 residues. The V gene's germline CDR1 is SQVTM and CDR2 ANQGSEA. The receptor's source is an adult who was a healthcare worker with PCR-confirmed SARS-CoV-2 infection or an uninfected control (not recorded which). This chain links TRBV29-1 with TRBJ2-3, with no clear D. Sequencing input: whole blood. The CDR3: CSVLPTDTQYF. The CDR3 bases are TGCAGCGTACTACCCACAGATACGCAGTATTTT.